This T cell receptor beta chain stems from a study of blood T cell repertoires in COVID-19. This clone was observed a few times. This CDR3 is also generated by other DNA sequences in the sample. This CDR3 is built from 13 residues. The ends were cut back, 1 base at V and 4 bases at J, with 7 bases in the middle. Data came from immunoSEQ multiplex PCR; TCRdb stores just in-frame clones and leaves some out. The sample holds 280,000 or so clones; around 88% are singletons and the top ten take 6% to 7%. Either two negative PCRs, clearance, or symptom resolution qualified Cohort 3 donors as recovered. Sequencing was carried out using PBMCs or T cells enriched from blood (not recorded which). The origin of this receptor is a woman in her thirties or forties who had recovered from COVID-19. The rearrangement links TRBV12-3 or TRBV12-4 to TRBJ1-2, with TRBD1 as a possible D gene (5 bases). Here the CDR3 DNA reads TGTGCCAGCAGTTTAGGGGGCCTCTATGGCTACACCTTC. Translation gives CASSLGGLYGYTF.